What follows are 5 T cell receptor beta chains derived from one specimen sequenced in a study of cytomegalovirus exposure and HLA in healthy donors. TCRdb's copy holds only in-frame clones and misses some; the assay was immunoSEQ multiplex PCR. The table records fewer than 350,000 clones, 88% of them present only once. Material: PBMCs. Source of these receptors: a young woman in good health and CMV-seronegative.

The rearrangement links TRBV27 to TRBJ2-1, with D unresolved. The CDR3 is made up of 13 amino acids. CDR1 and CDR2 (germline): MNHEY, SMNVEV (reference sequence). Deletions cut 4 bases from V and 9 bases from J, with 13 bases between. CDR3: CASSYSRTSEQFF. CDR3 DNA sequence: TGTGCCAGCAGTTACTCCCGTACGAGTGAGCAGTTCTTC.

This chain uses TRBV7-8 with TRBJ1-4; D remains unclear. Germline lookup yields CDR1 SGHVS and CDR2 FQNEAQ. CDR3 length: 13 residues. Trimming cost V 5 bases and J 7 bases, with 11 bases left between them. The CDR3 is CASSQASGEKLFF. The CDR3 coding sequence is TGTGCCAGCAGCCAAGCTTCAGGTGAAAAACTGTTTTTT.

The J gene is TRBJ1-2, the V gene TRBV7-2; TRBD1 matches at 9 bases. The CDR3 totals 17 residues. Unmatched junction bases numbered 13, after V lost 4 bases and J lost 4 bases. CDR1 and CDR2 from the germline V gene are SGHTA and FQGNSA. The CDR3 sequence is CASSSYRGRPVFYGYTF. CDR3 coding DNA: TGTGCCAGCAGCTCCTACAGGGGGCGCCCAGTGTTCTATGGCTACACCTTC. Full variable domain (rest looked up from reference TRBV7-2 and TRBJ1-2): GAGVSQSPSNKVTEKGKDVELRCDPISGHTALYWYRQSLGQGLEFLIYFQGNSAPDKSGLPSDRFSAERTGGSVSTLTIQRTQQEDSAVYLCASSSYRGRPVFYGYTFGSGTRLTVV.

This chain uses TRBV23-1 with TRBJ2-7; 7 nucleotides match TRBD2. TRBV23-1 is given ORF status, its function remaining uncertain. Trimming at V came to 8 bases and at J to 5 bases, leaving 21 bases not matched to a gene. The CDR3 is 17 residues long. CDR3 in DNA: TGCGCCAGCTCTAGCACGGGGCCCCGGGACTACACTAACGAGCAGTACTTC. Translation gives CASSSTGPRDYTNEQYF.

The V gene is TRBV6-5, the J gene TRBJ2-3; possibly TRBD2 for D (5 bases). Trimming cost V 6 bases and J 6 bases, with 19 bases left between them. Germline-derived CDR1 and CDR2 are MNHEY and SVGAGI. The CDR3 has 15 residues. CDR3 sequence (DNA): TGTGCCAGCAGGACCCAGCGGCCCGGGAAGGATACGCAGTATTTT. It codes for CASRTQRPGKDTQYF.